This T cell receptor (beta chain) was captured in a study of T cells in Graves' hyperthyroidism and ophthalmopathy. It was around 10 ml of fresh peripheral blood that supplied the PBMCs. This clonotype has only a few counts. No antigen is known for it. Study-wide results and limits: Most thyroid clonotypes expanded above 0.001 were also detected in blood.

The V gene's germline CDR1 is SGHTA and CDR2 FQGNSA. V shed 1 base and J shed 0 bases, with 13 bases lying between them. The CDR3 spans 17 residues. Amplified regions were TCR beta CDR3 sequences from RNA transcripts. First-round RT-PCR targeting the TCR CDR3 was performed with the HTBI primer set. Using its own MiXCR run on the multiplex PCR reads, TCRdb lists one record per CDR3 protein. The sample has just under 750,000 distinct CDR3 sequences, approximately 40% seen once. The chain is built from TRBV7-2 and TRBJ1-5, with D maybe TRBD1 (5 bases). Sequenced sample: blood. This clonotype was sampled from a woman in her thirties or forties with Graves' hyperthyroidism. The CDR3 loop reads CASSLVGPGDSNQPQHF. The CDR3 nucleotides are TGTGCCAGCAGCTTAGTGGGGCCAGGAGATAGCAATCAGCCCCAGCATTTT.